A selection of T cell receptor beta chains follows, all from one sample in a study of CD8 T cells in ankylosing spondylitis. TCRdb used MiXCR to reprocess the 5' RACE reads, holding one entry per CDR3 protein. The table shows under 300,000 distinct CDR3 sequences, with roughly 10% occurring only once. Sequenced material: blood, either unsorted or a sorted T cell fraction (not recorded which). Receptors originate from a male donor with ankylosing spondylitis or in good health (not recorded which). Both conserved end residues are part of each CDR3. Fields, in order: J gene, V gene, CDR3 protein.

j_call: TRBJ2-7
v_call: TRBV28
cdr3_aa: CASSGTSRQVNSYEQYF

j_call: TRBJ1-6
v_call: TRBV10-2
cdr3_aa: CASRDGDNSPLHF

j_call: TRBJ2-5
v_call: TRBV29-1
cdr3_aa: CSAKGTGKETQYF

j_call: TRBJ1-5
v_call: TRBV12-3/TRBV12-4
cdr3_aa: CASSFRTAPGQPQHF

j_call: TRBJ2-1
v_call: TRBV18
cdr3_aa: CASSKNPGTVNEQFF

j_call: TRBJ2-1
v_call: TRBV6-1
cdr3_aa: CANGRAIVPNEQFF

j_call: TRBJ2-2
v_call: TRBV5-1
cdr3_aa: CANSLDPNTGELFF

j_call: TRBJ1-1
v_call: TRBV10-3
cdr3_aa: CAISRDTEAFF

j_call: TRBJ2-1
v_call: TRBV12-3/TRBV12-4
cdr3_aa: CASSFGTEHNEQFF

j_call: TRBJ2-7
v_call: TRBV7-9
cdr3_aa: CASSLDLAGLYEQYF

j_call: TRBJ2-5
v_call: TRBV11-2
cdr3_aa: CASSPDRQETQYF

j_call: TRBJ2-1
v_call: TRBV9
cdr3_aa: CASSVVDRAHEQFF

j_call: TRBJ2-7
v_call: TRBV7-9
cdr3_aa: CASSLRAGTYEQYF

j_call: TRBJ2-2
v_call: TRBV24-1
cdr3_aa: CATSDRLYGELFF

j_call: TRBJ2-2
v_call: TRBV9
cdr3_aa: CASSAPRQGADTGELFF

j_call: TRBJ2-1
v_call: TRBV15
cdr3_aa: CATSRDLSGGYNEQFF

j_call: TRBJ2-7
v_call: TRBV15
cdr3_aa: CATSRDGMTGKYEQYF

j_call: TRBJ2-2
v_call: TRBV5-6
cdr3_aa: CASSFSPGLSPGELFF

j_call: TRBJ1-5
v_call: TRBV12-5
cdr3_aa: CATGFGSGRSNQPQHF

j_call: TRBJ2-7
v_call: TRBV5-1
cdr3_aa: CASSLAPELGEQYF

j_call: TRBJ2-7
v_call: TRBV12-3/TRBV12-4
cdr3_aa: CASNGQGWSGEQYF

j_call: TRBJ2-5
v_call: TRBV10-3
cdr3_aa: CAITEKGEETQYF

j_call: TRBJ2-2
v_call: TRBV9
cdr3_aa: CASSVFSLAETGELFF

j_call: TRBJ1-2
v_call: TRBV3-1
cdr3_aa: CASSQKAGGNGYTF